This T cell receptor (beta chain) is drawn from a study of blood T cell repertoires in COVID-19. Source study methods: Nucleated cell number was recorded as an estimate derived from reference gene primer amplification. Sequencing was performed with immunoSEQ multiplex PCR; in TCRdb, only in-frame clones are kept and a portion is missing. V, J and clone size are those of that table, while D and trimming were read from the DNA. The table records 110,000 or so clones, about nine tenths of them present only once. The ends lost 3 bases at V and 8 bases at J; junction bases unmatched: 14. This CDR3 spans 16 amino acids. The V gene's germline CDR1 is KGHDR and CDR2 SFDVKD.

The receptor was isolated from a human donor in a cohort sampled during active COVID-19. The rearrangement links TRBV24-1 to TRBJ1-2, with 7 bases fitting TRBD1. Sequencing input: peripheral blood. CDR3 loop: CATSDPYGRGRRGYTF. The DNA for the CDR3 is TGTGCCACCAGTGATCCCTACGGTAGGGGGCGCCGGGGCTACACCTTC.